This T cell receptor (beta chain) is from a study of blood T cell repertoires in COVID-19. Germline V gene lookup returns CDR1 LNHDA and CDR2 SQIVND (reference sequence). This CDR3 contains 13 residues. With V trimmed by 5 bases and J by 8 bases, 5 bases remained unmatched. This clone was seen once. The repertoire was sequenced with immunoSEQ multiplex PCR; TCRdb's copy has only in-frame clones and lacks some. This table has a few hundred thousand clones, roughly 80% appearing once. The receptor was derived from a woman aged 80 or over with acute or convalescent COVID-19. What was sequenced was peripheral blood. J is TRBJ1-2 and V is TRBV19, with TRBD1 matching 10 bases. CDR3 nucleotides: TGTGCCAGTAGTGTGACAGGGGGCGTCGGCTACACCTTC. Encoded protein: CASSVTGGVGYTF.